Shown below are 20 T cell receptor beta chains from a single sample sequenced in a study of PD-1 blockade in classical Hodgkin lymphoma. Each patient relapsed following autologous stem cell transplantation, and prior brentuximab vedotin exposure differed. Sequenced by immunoSEQ multiplex PCR; TCRdb stores in-frame clones only, minus some. Among 98,000 or so clones listed, 80% to 90% were seen once. The specimen was peripheral blood mononuclear cells (PBMCs), collected before the second cycle of nivolumab. All receptors derive from a human donor with classical Hodgkin lymphoma.

The gene calls are TRBV6-6 and TRBJ1-2, with a tentative D call TRBD1 (5 bases). V was trimmed by 6 bases and J by 5 bases, leaving 13 bases between them. This CDR3 has 13 residues. Per germline, CDR1 MNHNY and CDR2 SVGAGI (reference sequence). The CDR3 coding sequence is TGTGCCAGCAGAGGGGCGGACGGTTATGGCTACACCTTC. This gives the protein CASRGADGYGYTF.

The gene calls are TRBV19 and TRBJ2-2; D ambiguous. The CDR3 has 14 residues. Trimming stripped 1 base from V and 5 bases from J, with 8 bases between. Germline V lookup: CDR1 LNHDA, CDR2 SQIVND (reference sequence). CDR3 sequence: CASSIAEHTGELFF. DNA of the CDR3: TGTGCCAGTAGTATAGCGGAGCATACCGGGGAGCTGTTTTTT.

This chain connects TRBV7-2 to TRBJ1-1; D unclear. CDR3 length equals 13 residues. Trimming shortened V by 0 bases and J by 3 bases, and 5 bases separated the two germline ends. Germline values: CDR1 SGHTA, CDR2 FQGNSA. As DNA, the CDR3 is TGTGCCAGCAGCTTAGCAGCGTACACTGAAGCTTTCTTT. This sequence encodes CASSLAAYTEAFF.

The chain couples TRBV14 to TRBJ1-1; the D gene is possibly TRBD1 (5 bases). V was trimmed by 5 bases and J by 1 base, leaving 14 bases between them. Germline V CDR1 and CDR2: SGHDN, FVKESK. This CDR3 comprises 15 residues. CDR3 nucleotide sequence: TGTGCCAGCAGCTCGAAGGGGACGGGGAACACTGAAGCTTTCTTT. It specifies CASSSKGTGNTEAFF.

The chain uses TRBV7-2 and TRBJ2-3; 9 bases map to TRBD1. This CDR3 comprises 16 residues. V lost 5 bases to trimming and J lost 0 bases; unmatched junction nucleotides: 6. Germline assignment: CDR1 SGHTA and CDR2 FQGNSA. CDR3 loop: CASSNDRGVSTDTQYF. CDR3 in DNA: TGTGCCAGCAGCAACGACAGGGGGGTTAGCACAGATACGCAGTATTTT.

This chain uses TRBV30 with TRBJ2-3, with TRBD1 as a possible D gene (5 bases). The CDR3 is 15 residues long. Trimming cost V 3 bases and J 0 bases, with 13 bases left between them. Germline V gene data show CDR1 as GTSNPN and CDR2 as SVGIG (reference sequence). In DNA form, the CDR3 reads TGTGCCTGGAGCCCACTTGGGGCTAGCACAGATACGCAGTATTTT. Translation gives CAWSPLGASTDTQYF.

This rearrangement joins TRBV23-1 to TRBJ2-6, with 11 positions matching TRBD1. TRBV23-1 is labeled an ORF, and its function is uncertain. This CDR3 spans 17 amino acids. Losses at the gene ends were 11 bases for V and 8 bases for J; bases not matched to a gene: 17. The CDR3 loop is CAGQGAPPHTKPNVLTF. CDR3 nucleotide sequence: TGCGCCGGACAGGGGGCGCCACCCCACACAAAACCCAACGTCCTGACTTTC.

The chain couples TRBV11-3 to TRBJ2-1; a possible D gene is TRBD2 (6 bases). This CDR3 spans 15 amino acids. Germline V CDR1 and CDR2: SGHNT, YENEEA. Trimming shortened V by 6 bases and J by 7 bases, and 19 bases separated the two germline ends. The CDR3 DNA reads TGTGCCAGCAGTAAAGGCGGGGCGTCTTTTAATGAGCAGTTCTTC. It is translated as CASSKGGASFNEQFF.

This chain connects TRBV7-9 to TRBJ2-1, with unresolved D. Trimming took 2 bases from V and 1 from J, leaving 6 bases between them. The germline CDR1 and CDR2 sequences are SEHNR and FQNEAQ (reference sequence). The CDR3 contains 14 residues. Here the CDR3 DNA reads TGTGCCAGCAGCTTACCCGTGTCCTACAATGAGCAGTTCTTC. Translating gives CASSLPVSYNEQFF.

The chain combines TRBV28 with TRBJ1-1; D gene unclear. The CDR3 contains 13 residues. Germline V lookup: CDR1 MDHEN, CDR2 SYDVKM. The germline V and J ends were trimmed by 3 bases and 5 bases, with 10 bases remaining between them. The CDR3 spells CASSFNGKTEAFF. The CDR3 DNA reads TGTGCCAGCAGTTTTAACGGGAAAACTGAAGCTTTCTTT.

J is TRBJ1-2 and V is TRBV5-4; D possibly corresponds to TRBD1 (6 bases). Germline V gene data show CDR1 as SGHNT and CDR2 as YYREEE (reference sequence). The length of the CDR3 is 17 residues. Between the trimmed V and J ends, which lost 4 bases and 6 bases, there was a span of 25 bases. CDR3 nucleotides: TGTGCCAGCAGCGGGGGCGCCGGCAGGGACCCCCTCAATGGCTACACCTTC. Its translation is CASSGGAGRDPLNGYTF.

This clone was seen once. The gene calls are TRBV5-8 and TRBJ1-4; no firm D call. This CDR3 is built from 15 residues. Germline V CDR1 and CDR2: SGHTS, YDEGEE. V was clipped by 2 bases and J by 8 bases, with 16 bases between them. The CDR3 sequence: CASSFGLEGGEKLFF. For the CDR3, the DNA is TGTGCCAGCAGCTTCGGGTTAGAGGGAGGAGAAAAACTGTTTTTT.

This clone was seen only a few times. The chain links TRBV5-5 to TRBJ2-7, with 11 bases lining up with TRBD1. CDR1 and CDR2 from the germline V gene are SGHKS and YYEKEE (reference sequence). V was clipped by 2 bases and J by 5 bases; unmatched bases: 9. The CDR3 is 16 amino acids. The CDR3 coding sequence is TGTGCCAGCAGCTTTTTCACCGGGACAGGGGGTGACGAGCAGTACTTC. Translation gives CASSFFTGTGGDEQYF.

The J gene is TRBJ1-1, the V gene TRBV11-2; no reliable D call. Germline V gene data show CDR1 as SGHAT and CDR2 as FQNNGV. V was clipped by 1 base and J by 4 bases, with 10 bases between them. The CDR3 is made up of 14 amino acids. The CDR3 sequence: CASSLVPGGTEAFF. The CDR3 coding sequence is TGTGCCAGCAGCTTAGTCCCGGGTGGCACTGAAGCTTTCTTT.

V is TRBV19 and J is TRBJ2-7; weak D call: TRBD1 (6 bases). The germline gives CDR1 LNHDA, CDR2 SQIVND (reference sequence). CDR3 length: 16 residues. Trimming pared 8 bases from V and 1 base from J, leaving 21 bases between. Here the CDR3 reads CASSHLGDMTSYEQYF. CDR3 in DNA: TGTGCCAGTTCCCACCTGGGGGACATGACTTCCTACGAGCAGTACTTC.

The rearrangement joins TRBV4-1 to TRBJ1-5; D remains unclear. Germline CDR1 MGHRA, CDR2 YSYEKL. The CDR3 consists of 14 residues. V was cut by 4 bases and J by 0 bases, with 7 bases left in between. Here the CDR3 DNA reads TGCGCCAGCAGCCCCTCGTCTAGCAATCAGCCCCAGCATTTT. It codes for CASSPSSSNQPQHF.

V and J are TRBV6-1 and TRBJ2-1; D possibly corresponds to TRBD1 (5 bases). The germline CDR1 and CDR2 sequences are MNHNS and SASEGT. CDR3 length: 11 residues. V was shortened by 8 bases and J by 10 bases, with 12 bases between the two germline ends. Here the CDR3 reads CASQTVKEQFF. The CDR3 nucleotides are TGTGCCAGCCAGACAGTCAAAGAGCAGTTCTTC.

Here the CDR3 reads CASSVSTGLGETQYF. The CDR3 DNA sequence: TGTGCCAGCAGCGTAAGCACAGGGCTTGGAGAGACCCAGTACTTC. The V and J genes are TRBV9 and TRBJ2-5; TRBD1 might be the D (6 bases). Germline V gene sequence: CDR1 SGDLS, CDR2 YYNGEE. Trimming left V 1 base short and J 4 bases short, with 14 bases between. This CDR3 has 15 residues.

This chain connects TRBV2 to TRBJ2-5; D possibly uses TRBD1 or TRBD2 (5 bases each). The CDR3 runs to 14 residues. The V end lost 6 bases, the J end lost 5 bases, and 16 bases lay between the germline ends. Germline V CDR1 and CDR2: SNHLY, FYNNEI. CDR3 protein: CASRAGTSMETQYF. The CDR3 DNA is TGTGCCAGCAGGGCCGGGACCTCGATGGAGACCCAGTACTTC. Supplemented by reference TRBV2 and TRBJ2-5, the full variable domain reads EPEVTQTPSHQVTQMGQEVILRCVPISNHLYFYWYRQILGQKVEFLVSFYNNEISEKSEIFDDQFSVERPDGSNFTLKIRSTKLEDSAMYFCASRAGTSMETQYFGPGTRLLVL.

The chain carries TRBV29-1 and TRBJ2-1, with TRBD1 matching 8 bases. This CDR3 region has 15 residues. CDR1 is SQVTM, CDR2 ANQGSEA, per germline. The V segment lost 3 bases and the J segment 1 base; nucleotides outside the gene matches: 5. The CDR3 DNA reads TGCAGCGTTGATGGGGACAGGACATCCTACAATGAGCAGTTCTTC. The encoded protein is CSVDGDRTSYNEQFF.